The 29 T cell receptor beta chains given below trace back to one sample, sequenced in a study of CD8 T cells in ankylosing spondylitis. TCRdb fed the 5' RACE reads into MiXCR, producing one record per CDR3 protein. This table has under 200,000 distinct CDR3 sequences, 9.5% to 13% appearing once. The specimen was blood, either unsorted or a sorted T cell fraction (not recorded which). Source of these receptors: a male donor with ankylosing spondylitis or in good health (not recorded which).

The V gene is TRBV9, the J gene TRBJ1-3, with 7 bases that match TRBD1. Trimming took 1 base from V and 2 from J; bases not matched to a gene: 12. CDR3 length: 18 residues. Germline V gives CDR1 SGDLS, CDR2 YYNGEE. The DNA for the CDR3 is TGTGCCAGCAGCGTATACAGGGGATCCTGGTCCGCTGGAAACACCATATATTTT. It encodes CASSVYRGSWSAGNTIYF.

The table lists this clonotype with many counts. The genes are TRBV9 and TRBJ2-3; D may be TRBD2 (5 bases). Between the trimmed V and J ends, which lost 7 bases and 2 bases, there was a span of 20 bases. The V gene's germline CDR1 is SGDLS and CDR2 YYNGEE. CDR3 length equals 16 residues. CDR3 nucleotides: TGTGCCAGCGTCGTGGGTTCGGGATCTTACACAGATACGCAGTATTTT. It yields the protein CASVVGSGSYTDTQYF.

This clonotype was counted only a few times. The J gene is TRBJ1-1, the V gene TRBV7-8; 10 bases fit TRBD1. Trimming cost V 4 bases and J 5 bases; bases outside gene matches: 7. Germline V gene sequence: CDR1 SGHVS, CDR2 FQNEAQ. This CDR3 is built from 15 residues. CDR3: CASSSPGQGKTEAFF. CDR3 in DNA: TGTGCCAGCAGCTCTCCGGGACAGGGGAAAACTGAAGCTTTCTTT.

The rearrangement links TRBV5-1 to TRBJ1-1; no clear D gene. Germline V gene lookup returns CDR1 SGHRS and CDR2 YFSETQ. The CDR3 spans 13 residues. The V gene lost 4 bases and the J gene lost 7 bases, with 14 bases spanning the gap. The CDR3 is CASSPRPLGEAFF. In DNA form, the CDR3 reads TGCGCCAGCAGCCCGCGTCCACTTGGTGAAGCTTTCTTT.

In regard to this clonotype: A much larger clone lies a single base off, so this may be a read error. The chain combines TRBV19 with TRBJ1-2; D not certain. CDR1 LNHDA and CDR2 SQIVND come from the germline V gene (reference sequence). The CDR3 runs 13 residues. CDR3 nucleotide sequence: TGTGCCGGTAGTATGGGGTCAGCTTATGGCTACACCTTC. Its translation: CAGSMGSAYGYTF. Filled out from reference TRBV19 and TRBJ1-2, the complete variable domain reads DGGITQSPKYLFRKEGQNVTLSCEQNLNHDAMYWYRQDPGQGLRLIYYSQIVNDFQKGDIAEGYSVSREKKESFPLTVTSAQKNPTAFYLCAGSMGSAYGYTFGSGTRLTVV.

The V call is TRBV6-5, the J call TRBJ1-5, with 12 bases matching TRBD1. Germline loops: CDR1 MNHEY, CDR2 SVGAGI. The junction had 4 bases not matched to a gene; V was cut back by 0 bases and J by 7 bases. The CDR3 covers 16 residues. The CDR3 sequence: CASSYSRDRGRQPQHF. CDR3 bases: TGTGCCAGCAGTTACTCAAGGGACAGGGGGCGGCAGCCCCAGCATTTT.

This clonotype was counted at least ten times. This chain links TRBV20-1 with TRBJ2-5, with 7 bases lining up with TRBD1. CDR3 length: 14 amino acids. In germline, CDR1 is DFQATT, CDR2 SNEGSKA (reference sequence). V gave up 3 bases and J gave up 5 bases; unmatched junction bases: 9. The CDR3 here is CSASETGLGETQYF. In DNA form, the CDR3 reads TGCAGTGCTAGCGAGACAGGGCTAGGGGAGACCCAGTACTTC.

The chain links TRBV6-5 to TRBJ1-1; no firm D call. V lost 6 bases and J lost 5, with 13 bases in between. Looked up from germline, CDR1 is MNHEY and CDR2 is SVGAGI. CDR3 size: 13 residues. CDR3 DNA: TGTGCCAGCAGAGGACCTCCTAGAACTGAAGCTTTCTTT. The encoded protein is CASRGPPRTEAFF.

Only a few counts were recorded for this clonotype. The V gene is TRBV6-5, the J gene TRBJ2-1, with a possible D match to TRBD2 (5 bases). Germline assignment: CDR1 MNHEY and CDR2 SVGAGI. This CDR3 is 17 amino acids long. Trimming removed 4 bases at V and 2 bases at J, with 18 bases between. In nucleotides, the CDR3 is TGTGCCAGCAGTTTTACCCCCCGGAGCGGTACCTACAATGAGCAGTTCTTC. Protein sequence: CASSFTPRSGTYNEQFF.

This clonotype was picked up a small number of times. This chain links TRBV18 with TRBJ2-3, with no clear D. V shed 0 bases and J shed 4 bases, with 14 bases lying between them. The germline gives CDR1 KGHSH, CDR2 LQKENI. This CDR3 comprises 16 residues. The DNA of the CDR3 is TGTGCCAGCTCACCACCGGCCAGCGACGGCGCAGATACGCAGTATTTT. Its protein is CASSPPASDGADTQYF.

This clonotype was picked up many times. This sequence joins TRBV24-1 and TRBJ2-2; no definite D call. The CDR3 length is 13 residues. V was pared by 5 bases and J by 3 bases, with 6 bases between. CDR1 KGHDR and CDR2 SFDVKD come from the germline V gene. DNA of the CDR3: TGTGCCACCAGTGCTTCGGACACCGGGGAGCTGTTTTTT. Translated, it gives CATSASDTGELFF.

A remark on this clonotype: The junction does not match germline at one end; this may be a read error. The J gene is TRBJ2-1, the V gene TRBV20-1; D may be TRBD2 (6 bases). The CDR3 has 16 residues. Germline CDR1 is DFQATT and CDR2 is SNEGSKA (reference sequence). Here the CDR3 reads CSARDPEGRSYNAQFF. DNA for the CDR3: TGCAGTGCTAGAGATCCGGAAGGGAGGTCCTACAATGCGCAGTTCTTC.

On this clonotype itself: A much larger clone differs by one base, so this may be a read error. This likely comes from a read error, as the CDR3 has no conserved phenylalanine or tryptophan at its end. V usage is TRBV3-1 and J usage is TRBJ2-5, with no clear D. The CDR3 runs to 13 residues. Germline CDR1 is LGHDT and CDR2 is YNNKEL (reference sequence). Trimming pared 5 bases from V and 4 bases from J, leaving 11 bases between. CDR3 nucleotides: TGTGCCAGCAGCTTAAAATCAGTAGAGACCCAGTACTCC. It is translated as CASSLKSVETQYS.

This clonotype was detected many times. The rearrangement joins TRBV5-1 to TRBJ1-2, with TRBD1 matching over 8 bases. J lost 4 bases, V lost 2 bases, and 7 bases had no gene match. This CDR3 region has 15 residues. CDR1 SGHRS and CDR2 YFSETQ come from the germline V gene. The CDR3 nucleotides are TGCGCCAGCAGCTTAGGGGACAGGCGAACCTATGGCTACACCTTC. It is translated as CASSLGDRRTYGYTF.

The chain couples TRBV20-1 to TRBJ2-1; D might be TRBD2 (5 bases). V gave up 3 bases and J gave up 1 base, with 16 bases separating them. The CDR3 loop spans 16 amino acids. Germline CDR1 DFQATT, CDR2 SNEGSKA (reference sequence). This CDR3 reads CSASGTVASSYNEQFF. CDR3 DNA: TGCAGTGCTAGCGGTACGGTAGCGTCTTCCTACAATGAGCAGTTCTTC.

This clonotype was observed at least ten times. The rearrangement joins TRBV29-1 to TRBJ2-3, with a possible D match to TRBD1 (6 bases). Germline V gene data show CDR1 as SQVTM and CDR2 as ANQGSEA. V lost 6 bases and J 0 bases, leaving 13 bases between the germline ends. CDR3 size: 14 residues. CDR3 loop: CSVSHRESTDTQYF. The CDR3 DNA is TGCAGCGTCTCCCACAGGGAAAGCACAGATACGCAGTATTTT.

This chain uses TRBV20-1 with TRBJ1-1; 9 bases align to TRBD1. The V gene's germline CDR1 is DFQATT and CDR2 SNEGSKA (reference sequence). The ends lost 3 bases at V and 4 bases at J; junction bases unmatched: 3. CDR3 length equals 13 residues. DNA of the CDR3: TGCAGTGCTAGGGGGGGACAGGGCACTGAAGCTTTCTTT. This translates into CSARGGQGTEAFF.

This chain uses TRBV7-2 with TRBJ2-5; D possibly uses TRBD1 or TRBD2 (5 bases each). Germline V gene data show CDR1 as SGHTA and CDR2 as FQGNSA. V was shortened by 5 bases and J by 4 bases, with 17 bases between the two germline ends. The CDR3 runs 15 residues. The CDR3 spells CASSRDSGFGETQYF. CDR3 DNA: TGTGCCAGCAGCAGAGACAGCGGTTTCGGAGAGACCCAGTACTTC.

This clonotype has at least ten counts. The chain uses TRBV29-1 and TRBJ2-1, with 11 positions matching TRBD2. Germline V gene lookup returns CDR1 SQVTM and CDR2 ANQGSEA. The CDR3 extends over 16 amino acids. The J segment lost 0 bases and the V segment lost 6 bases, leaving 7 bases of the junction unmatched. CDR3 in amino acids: CSVEGLAESSYNEQFF. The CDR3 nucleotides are TGCAGCGTCGAGGGACTAGCGGAGAGCTCCTACAATGAGCAGTTCTTC.

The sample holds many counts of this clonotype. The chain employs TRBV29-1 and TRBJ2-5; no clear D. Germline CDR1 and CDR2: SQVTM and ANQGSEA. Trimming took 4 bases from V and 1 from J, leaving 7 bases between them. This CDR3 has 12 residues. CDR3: CSVGGFQETQYF. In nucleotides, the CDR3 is TGCAGCGTTGGAGGATTCCAAGAGACCCAGTACTTC.

In DNA form, the CDR3 reads TGTGCCAGCATACCACACGATGGTTCCTACAATGAGCAGTTCTTC. Amino acid sequence: CASIPHDGSYNEQFF. The rearrangement uses TRBV7-9 and TRBJ2-1; no firm D call. The CDR3 is 15 amino acids. Trimming pared 7 bases from V and 1 base from J, leaving 14 bases between. CDR1 is SEHNR, CDR2 FQNEAQ, per germline (reference sequence).

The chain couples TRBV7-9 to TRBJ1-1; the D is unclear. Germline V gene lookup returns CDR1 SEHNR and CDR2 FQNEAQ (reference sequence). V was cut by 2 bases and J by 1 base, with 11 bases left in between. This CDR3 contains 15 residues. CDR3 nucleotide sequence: TGTGCCAGCAGCTTACCCGGACGGAGGAACACTGAAGCTTTCTTT. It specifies CASSLPGRRNTEAFF. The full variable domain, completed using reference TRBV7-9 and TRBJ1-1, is DTGVSQNPRHKITKRGQNVTFRCDPISEHNRLYWYRQTLGQGPEFLTYFQNEAQLEKSRLLSDRFSAERPKGSFSTLEIQRTEQGDSAMYLCASSLPGRRNTEAFFGQGTRLTVV.

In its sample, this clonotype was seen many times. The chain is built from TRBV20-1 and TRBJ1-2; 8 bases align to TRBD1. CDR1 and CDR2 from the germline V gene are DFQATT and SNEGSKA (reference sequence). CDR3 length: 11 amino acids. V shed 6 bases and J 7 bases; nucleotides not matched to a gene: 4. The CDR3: CSANRGGGYTF. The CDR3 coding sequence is TGCAGTGCGAACAGGGGGGGTGGCTACACCTTC.

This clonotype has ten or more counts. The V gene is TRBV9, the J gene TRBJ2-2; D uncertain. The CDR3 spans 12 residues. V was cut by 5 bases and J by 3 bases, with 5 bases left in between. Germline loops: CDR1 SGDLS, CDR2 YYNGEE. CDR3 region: CASRGDTGELFF. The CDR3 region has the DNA TGTGCCAGCAGGGGTGACACCGGGGAGCTGTTTTTT. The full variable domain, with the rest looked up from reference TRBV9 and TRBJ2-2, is DSGVTQTPKHLITATGQRVTLRCSPRSGDLSVYWYQQSLDQGLQFLIQYYNGEERAKGNILERFSAQQFPDLHSELNLSSLELGDSALYFCASRGDTGELFFGEGSRLTVL.

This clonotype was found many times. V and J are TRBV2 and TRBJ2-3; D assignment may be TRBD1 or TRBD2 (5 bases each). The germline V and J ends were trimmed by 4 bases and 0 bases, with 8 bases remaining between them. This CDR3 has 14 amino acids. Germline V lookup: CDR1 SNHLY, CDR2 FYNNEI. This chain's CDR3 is CASSGGGSTDTQYF. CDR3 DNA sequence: TGTGCCAGCAGTGGTGGGGGAAGCACAGATACGCAGTATTTT.

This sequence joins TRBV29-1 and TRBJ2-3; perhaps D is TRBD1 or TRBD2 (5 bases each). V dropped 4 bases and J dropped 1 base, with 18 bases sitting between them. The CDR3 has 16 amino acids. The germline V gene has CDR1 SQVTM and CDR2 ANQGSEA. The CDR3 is CSVGLRGVIGTDTQYF. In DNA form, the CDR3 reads TGCAGCGTTGGATTGAGGGGCGTGATTGGCACAGATACGCAGTATTTT.

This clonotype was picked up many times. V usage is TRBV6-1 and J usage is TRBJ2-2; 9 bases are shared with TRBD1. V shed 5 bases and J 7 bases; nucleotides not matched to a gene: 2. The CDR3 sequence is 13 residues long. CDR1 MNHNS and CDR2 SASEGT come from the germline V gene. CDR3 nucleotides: TGTGCCAGCAGTCGACAGGGGGACGGGGAGCTGTTTTTT. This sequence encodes CASSRQGDGELFF.

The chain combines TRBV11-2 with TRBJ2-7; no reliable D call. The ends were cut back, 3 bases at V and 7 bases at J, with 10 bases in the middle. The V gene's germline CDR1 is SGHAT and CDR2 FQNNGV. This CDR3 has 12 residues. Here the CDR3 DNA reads TGTGCCAGCAGCTTGGCGGCGGATGAGCAGTACTTC. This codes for CASSLAADEQYF.

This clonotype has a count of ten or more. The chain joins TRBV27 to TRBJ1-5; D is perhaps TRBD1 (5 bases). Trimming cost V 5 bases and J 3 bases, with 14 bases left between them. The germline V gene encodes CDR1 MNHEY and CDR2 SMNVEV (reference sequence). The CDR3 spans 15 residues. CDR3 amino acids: CASSTTQGYNQPQHF. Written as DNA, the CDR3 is TGTGCCAGCAGTACTACCCAGGGTTACAATCAGCCCCAGCATTTT.